The 20 T cell receptor beta chains below were found in one sample sequenced in a study of CD8 T cells in ankylosing spondylitis (dated by TCRdb to about 2017). Paper-wide results and their limitations: Blood from ankylosing spondylitis patients appeared to be characterized by a TCR beta motif made up of seven or eight highly homologous amino acid variants.

These receptors have no known antigen. The library was generated by 5' RACE. The listed sequencing device is Illumina HiSeq 2500. The public reads were run again by TCRdb, first through fastp at Q25 and then through MiXCR, and only productive beta chains were kept. Entries that share a CDR3 protein sequence are merged under the most common genes and DNA. In this sample the table shows about 200,000 distinct CDR3 sequences, around 6.6% of which occur a single time. 14% of the sample belongs to the ten largest clones. Source material: blood, either unsorted or a sorted T cell fraction (not recorded which). The receptors here all came from a male donor with ankylosing spondylitis.

This clonotype appeared a few times. The gene calls are TRBV6-4 and TRBJ1-1; TRBD1 is a possible D gene (5 bases). Germline V gene data show CDR1 as MRHNA and CDR2 as SNTAGT. This CDR3 comprises 15 residues. V lost 7 bases to trimming and J lost 3 bases, with 18 bases between them. The CDR3 DNA reads as TGTGCCAGCAAAAAAAAGGGAGGGGTGGACACTGAAGCTTTCTTT. Amino acids: CASKKKGGVDTEAFF.

This clonotype was seen repeatedly, ten times or more. The CDR3 DNA reads TGTGCCAGCAGTCGCCCGGGGACCGTCCAAGAGACCCAGTACTTC. This codes for CASSRPGTVQETQYF. J is TRBJ2-5 and V is TRBV6-2 or TRBV6-3; D tentatively fits TRBD1 or TRBD2 (5 bases each). This CDR3 has 15 residues. Per the germline V gene, CDR1 is MNHEY and CDR2 is SVGEGT. Trimming removed 5 bases at V and 1 base at J, with 14 bases between.

This clonotype was seen ten or more times. The chain is built from TRBV7-9 and TRBJ2-7, with D perhaps TRBD2 (7 bases). Germline CDR1 SEHNR, CDR2 FQNEAQ (reference sequence). The V end lost 6 bases, the J end lost 3 bases, and 15 bases lay between the germline ends. The CDR3 sequence is 14 residues long. CDR3 nucleotide sequence: TGTGCCAGCAGTTACGGGGGGACAAACTACGAGCAGTACTTC. The encoded protein is CASSYGGTNYEQYF.

This clonotype was seen only a few times. The chain joins TRBV29-1 to TRBJ1-2; 8 bases align to TRBD1. The CDR3 runs 15 residues. Germline V lookup: CDR1 SQVTM, CDR2 ANQGSEA. The junction had 4 bases not matched to a gene; V was cut back by 1 base and J by 0 bases. Here the CDR3 DNA reads TGCAGCGTTGAAGGGACAGGGATTACTAACTATGGCTACACCTTC. Translated, it gives CSVEGTGITNYGYTF.

V gene TRBV29-1 combines with J gene TRBJ2-6; 7 bases map to TRBD2. From germline, CDR1 is SQVTM and CDR2 ANQGSEA. CDR3 size: 17 residues. J was trimmed by 0 bases and V by 3 bases; bases with no gene match: 8. The CDR3 sequence: CSVELPAGDSGANVLTF. The CDR3 DNA is TGCAGCGTTGAGCTGCCGGCGGGGGACTCTGGGGCCAACGTCCTGACTTTC.

At least ten counts were recorded for this clonotype. The chain employs TRBV5-6 and TRBJ2-2, with 10 bases aligning to TRBD2. J lost 0 bases, V lost 4 bases, and 6 bases had no gene match. This CDR3 is built from 17 residues. CDR1 is SGHDT, CDR2 YYEEEE, per germline. CDR3 sequence: CASSLLTSGSNTGELFF. The CDR3, as DNA: TGTGCCAGCAGCCTTCTGACTAGCGGGTCGAACACCGGGGAGCTGTTTTTT.

This clonotype was counted at least ten times. The chain employs TRBV28 and TRBJ2-7; TRBD1 matches at 12 bases. After removal of 7 bases from V and 4 bases from J, the junction contained 8 bases not matched to a gene. The CDR3 contains 15 residues. Germline V CDR1 and CDR2: MDHEN, SYDVKM. The CDR3 loop is CASTLGQGASYEQYF. The CDR3 DNA is TGTGCCAGCACCTTGGGACAGGGGGCAAGTTACGAGCAGTACTTC. The variable domain in full, with the rest retrieved from reference TRBV28 and TRBJ2-7, is DVKVTQSSRYLVKRTGEKVFLECVQDMDHENMFWYRQDPGLGLRLIYFSYDVKMKEKGDIPEGYSVSREKKERFSLILESASTNQTSMYLCASTLGQGASYEQYFGPGTRLTVT.

This clonotype turned up a few times. V is TRBV4-3 and J is TRBJ2-7, with 8 bases identical to TRBD1. This CDR3 spans 19 amino acids. The trim removed 0 bases at V and 2 bases at J, leaving 15 bases unmatched. Germline lookup yields CDR1 LGHNA and CDR2 YSLEER. Here the CDR3 DNA reads TGCGCCAGCAGCCAAGATTATTGGAAGGAGACAGGGGCGCCCTACGAGCAGTACTTC. Protein sequence: CASSQDYWKETGAPYEQYF.

This sequence joins TRBV6-2 or TRBV6-3 and TRBJ2-7; D is tentatively TRBD1 or TRBD2 (5 bases each). Trimming pared 6 bases from V and 1 base from J, leaving 13 bases between. The germline V gene encodes CDR1 MNHEY and CDR2 SVGEGT. This CDR3 is built from 14 residues. The CDR3 loop reads CASSWDRRSYEQYF. CDR3 in DNA: TGTGCCAGCAGCTGGGACCGCAGGTCCTACGAGCAGTACTTC.

This clonotype was recorded many times. This rearrangement joins TRBV4-1 to TRBJ2-1, with 7 bases matching TRBD1. The germline CDR1 and CDR2 sequences are MGHRA and YSYEKL. J was trimmed by 0 bases and V by 4 bases; bases with no gene match: 6. The CDR3 is 16 amino acids. The CDR3 region has the DNA TGCGCCAGCAGCCTGGGACAGACGAGCTCCTACAATGAGCAGTTCTTC. As protein: CASSLGQTSSYNEQFF.

This clonotype was seen repeatedly, ten times or more. The chain combines TRBV7-9 with TRBJ2-1; 9 nucleotides align to TRBD2. The CDR3 has 15 amino acids. Germline V gene data show CDR1 as SEHNR and CDR2 as FQNEAQ (reference sequence). The V gene end was trimmed by 5 bases and the J gene end by 2 bases; junction bases not matched to a gene: 4. The CDR3 coding sequence is TGTGCCAGCAGCGGAGGACTAGCGCCCTACAATGAGCAGTTCTTC. Its protein product is CASSGGLAPYNEQFF. The whole variable domain, remainder taken from reference TRBV7-9 and TRBJ2-1, is DTGVSQNPRHKITKRGQNVTFRCDPISEHNRLYWYRQTLGQGPEFLTYFQNEAQLEKSRLLSDRFSAERPKGSFSTLEIQRTEQGDSAMYLCASSGGLAPYNEQFFGPGTRLTVL.

In this sample, this clonotype turned up a few times. V gene TRBV11-2 combines with J gene TRBJ1-4; D is uncertain. Trimming took off 5 bases at V and 5 bases at J, with 15 bases between the two ends. CDR1 and CDR2 (germline): SGHAT, FQNNGV. CDR3 size: 15 residues. CDR3 residues: CASSPAGVTNEKLFF. The DNA of the CDR3 is TGTGCCAGCAGCCCGGCTGGGGTGACCAATGAAAAACTGTTTTTT.

The chain joins TRBV7-9 to TRBJ2-7; D call uncertain. Germline assignment: CDR1 SEHNR and CDR2 FQNEAQ (reference sequence). V was trimmed by 5 bases and J by 0 bases, leaving 14 bases between them. The CDR3 covers 15 residues. Written as DNA, the CDR3 is TGTGCCAGCAGCCCCCGTTTGAAGGACTCCTACGAGCAGTACTTC. Residues: CASSPRLKDSYEQYF. Based on the CDR3 plus reference TRBV7-9 and TRBJ2-7, the full variable domain is DTGVSQNPRHKITKRGQNVTFRCDPISEHNRLYWYRQTLGQGPEFLTYFQNEAQLEKSRLLSDRFSAERPKGSFSTLEIQRTEQGDSAMYLCASSPRLKDSYEQYFGPGTRLTVT.

The rearrangement joins TRBV7-6 to TRBJ2-1; maybe TRBD1 (6 bases). The CDR3 contains 14 residues. Trimming stripped 1 base from V and 6 bases from J, with 10 bases between. Germline CDR1 SGHVS, CDR2 FNYEAQ. Written as DNA, the CDR3 is TGTGCCAGCAGCTTAGTCAGGGGCTTCAATGAGCAGTTCTTC. Translation: CASSLVRGFNEQFF. The full variable domain, completed using reference TRBV7-6 and TRBJ2-1, is GAGVSQSPRYKVTKRGQDVALRCDPISGHVSLYWYRQALGQGPEFLTYFNYEAQQDKSGLPNDRFSAERPEGSISTLTIQRTEQRDSAMYRCASSLVRGFNEQFFGPGTRLTVL.

Many counts were recorded for this clonotype. This chain joins TRBV4-3 and TRBJ1-2, with TRBD1 as a possible D gene (6 bases). Germline CDR1 LGHNA, CDR2 YSLEER. The CDR3 contains 15 residues. V was cut by 4 bases and J by 5 bases, with 17 bases left in between. The CDR3 nucleotides are TGCGCCAGCAGCCCGGCCAGGGGTAAGAGGTATGGCTACACCTTC. It is translated as CASSPARGKRYGYTF.

In its sample, this clonotype was seen a few times. This chain joins TRBV7-8 and TRBJ1-5; a weak D match, TRBD1 (5 bases). Trimming removed 8 bases at V and 6 bases at J, with 14 bases between. The CDR3 contains 13 residues. Germline-derived CDR1 and CDR2 are SGHVS and FQNEAQ. The CDR3 sequence is CASGRGGGQPQHF. The CDR3 DNA sequence: TGTGCCAGCGGCCGGGGTGGGGGTCAGCCCCAGCATTTT.

This clonotype came up a few times. V gene TRBV20-1 combines with J gene TRBJ2-7; D gene uncertain. CDR1 is DFQATT and CDR2 is SNEGSKA in the germline V gene (reference sequence). With 6 bases removed from V and 4 bases from J, the gap between germline ends came to 7 bases. This CDR3 has 10 residues. The CDR3, as DNA: TGCAGTGCGGAGAGTTACGAGCAGTACTTC. Residues: CSAESYEQYF.

This clonotype was observed many times. The chain couples TRBV6-1 to TRBJ2-5, with D possibly TRBD1 on 5 matching bases. V lost 6 bases and J 5 bases, leaving 19 bases between the germline ends. Looked up from germline, CDR1 is MNHNS and CDR2 is SASEGT. The CDR3 sequence is 15 residues long. This CDR3 is CASRQSQGPSETQYF. In DNA form, the CDR3 reads TGTGCCAGCAGACAATCCCAGGGCCCTTCGGAGACCCAGTACTTC.

The CDR3 spells CASSSRTGRSPEAFF. CDR3 bases: TGTGCCAGCAGTTCTAGGACAGGGCGGTCCCCTGAAGCTTTCTTT. The rearrangement uses TRBV6-5 and TRBJ1-1, with TRBD1 matching over 8 bases. V was pared by 4 bases and J by 6 bases, with 10 bases of the junction left unmatched. This CDR3 comprises 15 residues. The germline V gene encodes CDR1 MNHEY and CDR2 SVGAGI.

This clonotype has at least ten counts. The J gene is TRBJ2-5, the V gene TRBV7-8, with TRBD2 matching over 8 bases. The germline V gene encodes CDR1 SGHVS and CDR2 FQNEAQ. The CDR3 extends over 15 amino acids. Unmatched junction bases numbered 5, after V lost 3 bases and J lost 2 bases. CDR3 sequence: CASSLGASGQETQYF. The DNA for the CDR3 is TGTGCCAGCAGCTTGGGCGCTAGCGGGCAAGAGACCCAGTACTTC. The full variable domain, rest sourced from reference TRBV7-8 and TRBJ2-5, is GAGVSQSPRYKVAKRGQDVALRCDPISGHVSLFWYQQALGQGPEFLTYFQNEAQLDKSGLPSDRFFAERPEGSVSTLKIQRTQQEDSAVYLCASSLGASGQETQYFGPGTRLLVL.